The sequence of this TCR beta chain was determined in a study of shared clonotypes between healthy human individuals. The study's findings and limits: Few donors limited the genetic and exposure-history diversity represented.

On this clone: Antigen: not known.

Measured with immunoSEQ multiplex PCR; TCRdb has only the in-frame clones, and not every one. The sample includes roughly 500,000 clones, 70% to 80% seen only once; the top ten take approximately 12%. It was tens of millions of PBMCs that unsorted samples used for genomic DNA. The CDR3 loop spans 16 amino acids. V lost 6 bases and J lost 7; bases outside the gene matches: 10. From germline, CDR1 is SQVTM and CDR2 ANQGSEA. The sequence came from a middle-aged woman in good health. Some clones in this sample may be carry-over from other donors' samples. The V gene is TRBV29-1, the J gene TRBJ2-1, with 15 bases matching TRBD2. Sequenced material: PBMCs. The CDR3 reads CSVSPPGLAGGNEQFF. In DNA, the CDR3 is TGCAGCGTGAGCCCCCCGGGACTAGCGGGAGGAAATGAGCAGTTCTTC.